The count of the clone carrying this T cell receptor (beta chain) is one. Its target is unknown. This sample was included in a study of CD8 T cells in Susac syndrome. TCR beta from blood CD8+ and CD4+ T cells was sequenced. The authors negatively isolated CD8+ and CD4+ T cells and FACS-enriched TEMRA cells. Study results and limitations: An acknowledgment was made by the study that its TCR sequencing and HLA analysis involved relatively few individuals.

Roughly 0.45 to 1 ug RNA was reverse transcribed with random hexamers. immunoSEQ multiplex PCR amplified TCR beta CDR3 across 54 Vbeta, 13 Jbeta. TCRdb independently ran MiXCR on the immunoSEQ multiplex PCR reads; one entry per CDR3 protein. The sample holds around 200,000 distinct CDR3 sequences; approximately 95% are singletons and the top ten take around 0.08%. Trimming at V came to 5 bases and at J to 6 bases, leaving 11 bases not matched to a gene. CDR3 size: 16 residues. Germline CDR1 and CDR2: LNHNV and YYDKDF (reference sequence). The chain is built from TRBV15 and TRBJ1-5; 9 positions agree with TRBD1. This TCR came from a human donor with multiple sclerosis. Sequences were obtained from CD4+ T cells from PBMCs. In DNA form, the CDR3 reads TGTGCCACCAGCGCCAGACTAGACAGGGGGTTTCAGCCCCAGCATTTT. Its protein product is CATSARLDRGFQPQHF.